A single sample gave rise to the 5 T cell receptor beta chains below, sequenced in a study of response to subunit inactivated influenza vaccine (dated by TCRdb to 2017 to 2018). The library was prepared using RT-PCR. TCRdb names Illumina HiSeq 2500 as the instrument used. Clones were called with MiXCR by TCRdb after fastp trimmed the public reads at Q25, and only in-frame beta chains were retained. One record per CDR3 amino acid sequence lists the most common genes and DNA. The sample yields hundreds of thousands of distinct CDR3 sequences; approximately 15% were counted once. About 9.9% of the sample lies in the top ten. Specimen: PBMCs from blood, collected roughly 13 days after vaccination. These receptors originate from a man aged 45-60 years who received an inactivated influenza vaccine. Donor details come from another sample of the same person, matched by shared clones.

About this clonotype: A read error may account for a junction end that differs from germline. CDR3 bases: TGCGCCAGCAGCGAAGACTGGGCCCCCGTACGGGGCGGCTACACCTTC. This translates into CASSEDWAPVRGGYTF. The rearrangement uses TRBV4-1 and TRBJ1-2; maybe TRBD1 (5 bases). The CDR3 is 16 residues long. Germline V CDR1 and CDR2: MGHRA, YSYEKL.

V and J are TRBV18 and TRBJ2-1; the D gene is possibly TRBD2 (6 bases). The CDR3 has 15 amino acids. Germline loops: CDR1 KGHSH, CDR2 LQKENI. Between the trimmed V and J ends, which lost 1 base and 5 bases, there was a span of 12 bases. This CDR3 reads CASSPRIAAHNEQFF. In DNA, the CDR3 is TGTGCCAGCTCACCACGTATAGCGGCACACAATGAGCAGTTCTTC.

The CDR3 DNA reads TGCAGCGTCCGCCGGCAGGGGCGAAACACTGAAGCTTTCTTT. Its protein product is CSVRRQGRNTEAFF. The V and J genes are TRBV29-1 and TRBJ1-1, with D perhaps TRBD1 (6 bases). V was shortened by 6 bases and J by 2 bases, with 16 bases between the two germline ends. The V gene's germline CDR1 is SQVTM and CDR2 ANQGSEA. The CDR3 extends over 14 amino acids.

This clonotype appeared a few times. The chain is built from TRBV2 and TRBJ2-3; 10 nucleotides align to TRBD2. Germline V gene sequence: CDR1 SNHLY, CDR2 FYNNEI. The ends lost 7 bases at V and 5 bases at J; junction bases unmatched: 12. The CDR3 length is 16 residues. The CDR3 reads CASILGLAGAEDTQYF. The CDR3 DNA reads TGTGCCAGCATCCTCGGGCTAGCGGGAGCGGAAGATACGCAGTATTTT.

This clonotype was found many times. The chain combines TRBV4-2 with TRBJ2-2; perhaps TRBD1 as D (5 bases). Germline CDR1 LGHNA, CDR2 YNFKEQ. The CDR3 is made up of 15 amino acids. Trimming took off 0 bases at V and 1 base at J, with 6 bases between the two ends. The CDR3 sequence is CASSQEQGNTGELFF. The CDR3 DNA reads TGTGCCAGCAGCCAAGAGCAGGGGAACACCGGGGAGCTGTTTTTT.